Each of the 11 T cell receptor beta chains below was sequenced from the same sample in a study of beta chain features in type 1 diabetes. Sequencing targeted expressed TCRB transcripts, as all isolated RNA had been reverse transcribed. Measured with immunoSEQ multiplex PCR; TCRdb has only the in-frame clones, and not every one. The data show about 200,000 clones, 11% seen once. Sequencing input: central memory CD4+ T cells from blood. The receptors here all came from a man aged 18 to 29 in good health.

V usage is TRBV14 and J usage is TRBJ2-1, with TRBD2 matching over 12 bases. There are 18 residues in the CDR3. CDR1 is SGHDN, CDR2 FVKESK, per germline. V shed 1 base, J shed 6 bases, and the junction held 10 bases outside the gene matches. CDR3 sequence reads: CASSQGTGTSGRFNEQFF. In DNA form, the CDR3 reads TGTGCCAGCAGCCAAGGGACGGGAACTAGCGGGAGGTTCAATGAGCAGTTCTTC. Filled out from reference TRBV14 and TRBJ2-1, the complete variable domain reads EAGVTQFPSHSVIEKGQTVTLRCDPISGHDNLYWYRRVMGKEIKFLLHFVKESKQDESGMPNNRFLAERTGGTYSTLKVQPAELEDSGVYFCASSQGTGTSGRFNEQFFGPGTRLTVL.

This rearrangement joins TRBV15 to TRBJ2-1, with a weak D call TRBD1 (6 bases). The CDR3 spans 15 residues. Germline CDR1 and CDR2: LNHNV and YYDKDF (reference sequence). V was clipped by 6 bases and J by 6 bases, with 18 bases between them. The CDR3 reads CATRGRGSAFNEQFF. CDR3 DNA: TGTGCCACCAGGGGAAGGGGGAGCGCCTTCAATGAGCAGTTCTTC.

This clone was detected a few times. The gene calls are TRBV29-1 and TRBJ2-2; D gene ambiguous. V dropped 4 bases and J dropped 5 bases, with 11 bases sitting between them. CDR1 and CDR2 from the germline V gene are SQVTM and ANQGSEA. The CDR3 length is 13 residues. The CDR3, as DNA: TGCAGCGTTGTTGTGAGGATAACCGGGGAGCTGTTTTTT. Its translation: CSVVVRITGELFF.

The V and J genes are TRBV11-1 and TRBJ2-1; maybe TRBD1 (6 bases). Trimming removed 7 bases at V and 7 bases at J, with 11 bases between. The germline gives CDR1 SGHAT, CDR2 FQDESV (reference sequence). The CDR3 spans 12 residues. The CDR3 is CASTVDRNEQFF. The CDR3 nucleotides are TGTGCCAGCACCGTTGACAGGAATGAGCAGTTCTTC.

J is TRBJ1-2 and V is TRBV7-6; 9 nucleotides line up with TRBD1. Unmatched junction bases numbered 2, after V lost 2 bases and J lost 1 base. The CDR3 sequence is 15 residues long. CDR1 and CDR2 (germline): SGHVS, FNYEAQ. CDR3 region: CASSLLGQGNYGYTF. The CDR3, as DNA: TGTGCCAGCAGCTTACTGGGACAGGGTAACTATGGCTACACCTTC.

This clone showed up just a few times. V is TRBV7-8 and J is TRBJ2-7; D is uncertain. CDR1 is SGHVS and CDR2 is FQNEAQ in the germline V gene. Trimming shortened V by 4 bases and J by 6 bases, and 13 bases separated the two germline ends. This CDR3 has 13 residues. Written as DNA, the CDR3 is TGTGCCAGCAGCTACCAGCCGGTGCGCGAGCAGTACTTC. It translates to CASSYQPVREQYF.

This clone showed up just a few times. The chain links TRBV19 to TRBJ1-1, with unresolved D. V was pared by 3 bases and J by 5 bases, with 10 bases between. Germline lookup yields CDR1 LNHDA and CDR2 SQIVND (reference sequence). The CDR3 runs to 13 residues. The DNA for the CDR3 is TGTGCCAGTAGTATTCGGGTGGGGACTGAAGCTTTCTTT. Translation: CASSIRVGTEAFF.

The V gene is TRBV12-5, the J gene TRBJ2-7; 7 positions agree with TRBD2. J gave up 3 bases and V 2 bases, and 7 bases lay outside the gene matches. Germline values: CDR1 LGHNT, CDR2 FRNRAP. There are 15 residues in the CDR3. The CDR3 coding sequence is TGTGCTAGTGGTTTGATGGCGGGGGACTACTACGAGCAGTACTTC. This codes for CASGLMAGDYYEQYF.

This clone was recorded at least ten times. The chain employs TRBV10-3 and TRBJ2-5; D may be TRBD2 (5 bases). V lost 11 bases to trimming and J lost 5 bases, with 21 bases between them. Germline V CDR1 and CDR2: ENHRY, SYGVKD. This CDR3 spans 14 amino acids. The DNA for the CDR3 is TGTGCCTCCCCTCGGCCCGAGGGCAATGAGACCCAGTACTTC. This translates into CASPRPEGNETQYF.

Notes on this clone: Since a much larger clone is just one base distant, this may be a read error. The same CDR3 also results from other DNA sequences found in this sample. This chain connects TRBV18 to TRBJ2-7, with 9 bases matching TRBD1. V lost 5 bases to trimming and J lost 4 bases; unmatched junction nucleotides: 6. CDR3 length: 14 amino acids. Germline values: CDR1 KGHSH, CDR2 LQKENI. CDR3 bases: TGTGCCAGCTCAGCCTTGACAGGGGGGTACGAGCAGTACTTC. It specifies CASSALTGGYEQYF.

V usage is TRBV15 and J usage is TRBJ2-1, with D perhaps being TRBD1 or TRBD2 (5 bases each). The V gene lost 0 bases and the J gene lost 9 bases, with 12 bases spanning the gap. The CDR3 has 14 residues. CDR1 is LNHNV, CDR2 YYDKDF, per germline (reference sequence). The CDR3 bases are TGTGCCACCAGCAGAGATCGTGGGGGAGCTGAGCAGTTCTTC. Protein: CATSRDRGGAEQFF. The complete variable domain, with remaining parts taken from reference TRBV15 and TRBJ2-1, reads DAMVIQNPRYQVTQFGKPVTLSCSQTLNHNVMYWYQQKSSQAPKLLFHYYDKDFNNEADTPDNFQSRRPNTSFCFLDIRSPGLGDTAMYLCATSRDRGGAEQFFGPGTRLTVL.